The source of this T cell receptor (beta chain) is a study of T cells in Graves' hyperthyroidism and ophthalmopathy. This clonotype showed up many times. TCR beta CDR3 regions were amplified from RNA. When the TCR CDR3 underwent first-round RT-PCR, the HTBI primer set was used. A single record per CDR3 protein comes from TCRdb applying MiXCR to the multiplex PCR reads. The data contain roughly 740,000 distinct CDR3 sequences, 15% to 20% of them singletons. The J segment lost 2 bases and the V segment lost 3 bases, leaving 4 bases of the junction unmatched. Germline lookup yields CDR1 SGHAT and CDR2 FQNNGV. The CDR3 sequence is 15 residues long.

The TCR originated in a man aged 18 to 29 with Graves' hyperthyroidism. J is TRBJ2-3 and V is TRBV11-2, with 8 bases that match TRBD2. The source material was blood. The CDR3: CASSLSGRPTDTQYF. The CDR3 coding sequence is TGTGCCAGCAGCTTGAGCGGGAGACCCACAGATACGCAGTATTTT.